This T cell receptor beta chain was identified during a study of T cell responses to AZD1222 COVID-19 vaccine. Study results and limitations: Targets within unmutated variant regions were reportedly found for nearly half of spike-specific TCRs. Mostly white British, mostly female donors; authors suggested clonal diversity may be underestimated. Just 5 to 7 AZD1222 recipients were seropositive at baseline.

TCRdb's table, derived via immunoSEQ multiplex PCR, lists solely in-frame clones and lacks some. The profile covers around 94,000 clones, with about 86% appearing a single time and 4% to 6% taken by the ten largest. About this clone itself: Its antigen is unknown.

This CDR3 is 14 amino acids long. Germline V gene sequence: CDR1 SGHVS, CDR2 FQNEAQ. Trimming took 2 bases from V and 4 from J, leaving 11 bases between them. The sample here was peripheral blood, taken on day 0 of AZD1222 vaccination. This TCR was sampled from an adult in good health. This chain links TRBV7-8 with TRBJ1-2; a possible D gene is TRBD1 (5 bases). The CDR3 region has the DNA TGTGCCAGCAGCTTATTGGGGACTAGCTATGGCTACACCTTC. Its translation: CASSLLGTSYGYTF.